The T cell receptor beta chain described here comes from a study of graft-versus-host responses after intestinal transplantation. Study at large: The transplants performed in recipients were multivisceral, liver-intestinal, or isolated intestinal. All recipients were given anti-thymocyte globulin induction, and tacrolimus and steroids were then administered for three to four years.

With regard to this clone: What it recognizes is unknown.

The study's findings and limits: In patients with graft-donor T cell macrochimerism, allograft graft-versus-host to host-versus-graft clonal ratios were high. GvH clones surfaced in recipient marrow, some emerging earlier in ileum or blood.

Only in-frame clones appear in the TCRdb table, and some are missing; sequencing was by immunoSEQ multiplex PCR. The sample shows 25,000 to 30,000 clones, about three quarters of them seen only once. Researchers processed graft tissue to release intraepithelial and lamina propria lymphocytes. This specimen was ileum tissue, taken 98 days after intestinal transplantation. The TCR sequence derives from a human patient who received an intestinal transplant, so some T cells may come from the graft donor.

CDR3 coding DNA: TGTGCCAGCAGGTACACCGGGACAGGGACCAATTCACCCCTCCACTTT. Translating gives CASRYTGTGTNSPLHF. The genes are TRBV6-5 and TRBJ1-6; 9 bases agree with TRBD1. Looked up from germline, CDR1 is MNHEY and CDR2 is SVGAGI. The ends lost 6 bases at V and 7 bases at J; junction bases unmatched: 10. This CDR3 spans 16 amino acids.